The source of this T cell receptor (beta chain) is a study of human T cells and chemical hapten exposure. The time point denotes: pre-sensitization, week 0. Treatment: therapeutic diphenylcyclopropenone sensitization with weekly scalp DPC. Total RNA was isolated from unfractionated whole blood. This clonotype was seen many times. TCRdb redid the calling of the RACE reads with MiXCR, one entry per CDR3 protein. The table has tens of thousands of distinct CDR3 sequences, around 12% seen once. CDR1 is MNHEY, CDR2 SMNVEV, per germline (reference sequence). Trimming left V 2 bases short and J 5 bases short, with 6 bases between. This CDR3 is 13 amino acids long.

The specimen comprised whole blood, sampled in connection with sensitization to the hapten diphenylcyclopropenone (DPC). This TCR was recovered from a woman in her 40s with alopecia areata. Some clones in this sample may be carry-over from other donors' samples. The chain employs TRBV27 and TRBJ2-2; D is unresolved. The CDR3 protein is CASSLPLTGELFF. The CDR3 DNA is TGTGCCAGCAGTTTACCCCTAACCGGGGAGCTGTTTTTT.